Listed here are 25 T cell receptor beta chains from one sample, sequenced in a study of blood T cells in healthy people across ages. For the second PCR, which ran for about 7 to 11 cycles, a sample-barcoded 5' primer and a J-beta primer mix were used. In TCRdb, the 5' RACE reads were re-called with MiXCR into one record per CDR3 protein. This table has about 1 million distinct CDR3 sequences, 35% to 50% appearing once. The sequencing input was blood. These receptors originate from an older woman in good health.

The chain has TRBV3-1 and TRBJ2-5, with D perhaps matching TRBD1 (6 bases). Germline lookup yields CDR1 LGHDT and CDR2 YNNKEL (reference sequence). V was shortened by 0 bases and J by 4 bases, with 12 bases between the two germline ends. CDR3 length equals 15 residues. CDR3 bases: TGTGCCAGCAGCCAAGACGCTTACAGGGCAGAGACCCAGTACTTC. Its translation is CASSQDAYRAETQYF.

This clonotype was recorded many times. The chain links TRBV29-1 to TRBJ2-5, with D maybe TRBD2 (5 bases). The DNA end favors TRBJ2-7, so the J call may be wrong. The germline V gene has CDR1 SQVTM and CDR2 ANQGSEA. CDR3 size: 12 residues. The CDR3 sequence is CSGYGDQAEQYF. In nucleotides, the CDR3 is TGCAGCGGCTACGGGGATCAGGCCGAGCAGTACTTC.

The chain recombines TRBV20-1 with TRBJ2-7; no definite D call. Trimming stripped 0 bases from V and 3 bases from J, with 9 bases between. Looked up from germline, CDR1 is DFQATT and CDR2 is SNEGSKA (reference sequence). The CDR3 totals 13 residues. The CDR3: CSARDQHDYEQYF. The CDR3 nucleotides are TGCAGTGCTAGAGATCAGCACGACTACGAGCAGTACTTC.

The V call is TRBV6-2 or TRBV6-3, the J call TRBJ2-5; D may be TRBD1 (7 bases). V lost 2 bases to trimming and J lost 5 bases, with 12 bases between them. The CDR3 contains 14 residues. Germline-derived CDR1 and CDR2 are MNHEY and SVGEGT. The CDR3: CASSYRRGDETQYF. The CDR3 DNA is TGTGCCAGCAGTTACCGCAGGGGGGACGAGACCCAGTACTTC.

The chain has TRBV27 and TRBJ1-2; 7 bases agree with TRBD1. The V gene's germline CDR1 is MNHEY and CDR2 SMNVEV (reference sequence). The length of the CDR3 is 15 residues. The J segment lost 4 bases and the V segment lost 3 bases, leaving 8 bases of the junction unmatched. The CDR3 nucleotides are TGTGCCAGCAGTTTCCGGGACAGTGAACCCTATGGCTACACCTTC. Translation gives CASSFRDSEPYGYTF.

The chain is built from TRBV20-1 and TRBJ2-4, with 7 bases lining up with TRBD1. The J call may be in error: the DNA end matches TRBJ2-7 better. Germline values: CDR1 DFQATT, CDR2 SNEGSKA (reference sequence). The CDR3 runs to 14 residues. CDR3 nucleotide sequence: TGCAGTGCTAGAGACAGGGGGACCTACTACGAGCAGTACTTC. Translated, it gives CSARDRGTYYEQYF.

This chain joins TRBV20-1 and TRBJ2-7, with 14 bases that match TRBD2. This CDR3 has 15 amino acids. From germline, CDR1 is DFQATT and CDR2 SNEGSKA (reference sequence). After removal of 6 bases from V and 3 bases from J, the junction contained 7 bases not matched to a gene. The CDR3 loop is CSARGLAGVGYEQYF. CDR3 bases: TGCAGTGCAAGGGGACTAGCGGGAGTGGGCTACGAGCAGTACTTC.

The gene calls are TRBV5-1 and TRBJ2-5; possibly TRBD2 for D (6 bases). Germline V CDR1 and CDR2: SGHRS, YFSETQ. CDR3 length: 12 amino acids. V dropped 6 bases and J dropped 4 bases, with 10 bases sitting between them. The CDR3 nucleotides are TGCGCCAGCACTAGCGTAGGAGAGACCCAGTACTTC. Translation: CASTSVGETQYF.

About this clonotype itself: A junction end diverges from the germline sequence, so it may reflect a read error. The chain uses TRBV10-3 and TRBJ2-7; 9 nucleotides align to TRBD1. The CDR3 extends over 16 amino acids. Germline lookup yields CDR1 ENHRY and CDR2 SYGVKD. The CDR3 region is CAISPKGDRVSCEQYF. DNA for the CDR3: TGTGCCATCAGCCCCAAGGGGGACAGGGTGTCCTGCGAGCAGTACTTC.

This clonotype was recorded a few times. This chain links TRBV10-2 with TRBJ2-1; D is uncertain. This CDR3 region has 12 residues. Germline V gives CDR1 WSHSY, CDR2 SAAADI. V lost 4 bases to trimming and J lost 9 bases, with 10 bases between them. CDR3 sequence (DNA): TGCGCCAGCAGTGGAATAGTTAGTGAGCAGTTCTTC. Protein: CASSGIVSEQFF.

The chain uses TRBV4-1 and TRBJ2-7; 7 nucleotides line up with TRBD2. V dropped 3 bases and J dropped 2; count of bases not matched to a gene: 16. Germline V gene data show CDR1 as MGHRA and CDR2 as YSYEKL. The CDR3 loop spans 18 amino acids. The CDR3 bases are TGCGCCAGCAGCCAGGTTCGCGGGGGTGTAACCCTCCCCTACGAGCAGTACTTC. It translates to CASSQVRGGVTLPYEQYF.

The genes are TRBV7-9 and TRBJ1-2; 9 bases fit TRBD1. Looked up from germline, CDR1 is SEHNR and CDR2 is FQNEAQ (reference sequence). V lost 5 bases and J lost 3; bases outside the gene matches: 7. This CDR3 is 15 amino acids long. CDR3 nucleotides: TGTGCCAGCAGCAAGGGACAGGGAGGCGACTATGGCTACACCTTC. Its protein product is CASSKGQGGDYGYTF.

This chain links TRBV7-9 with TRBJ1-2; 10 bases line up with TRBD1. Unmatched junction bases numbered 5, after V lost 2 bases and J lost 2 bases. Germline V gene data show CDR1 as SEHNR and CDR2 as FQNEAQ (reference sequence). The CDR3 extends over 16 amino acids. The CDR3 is CASSLMGTGVNYGYTF. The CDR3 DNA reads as TGTGCCAGCAGCTTAATGGGGACAGGGGTAAACTATGGCTACACCTTC.

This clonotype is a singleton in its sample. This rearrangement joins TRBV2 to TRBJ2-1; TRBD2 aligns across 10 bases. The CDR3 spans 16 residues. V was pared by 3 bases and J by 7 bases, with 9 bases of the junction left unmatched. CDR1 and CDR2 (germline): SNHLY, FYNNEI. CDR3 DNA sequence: TGTGCCAGCAGTGACAGCGGGAGGGCCGTAGGGAATGAGCAGTTCTTC. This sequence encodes CASSDSGRAVGNEQFF.

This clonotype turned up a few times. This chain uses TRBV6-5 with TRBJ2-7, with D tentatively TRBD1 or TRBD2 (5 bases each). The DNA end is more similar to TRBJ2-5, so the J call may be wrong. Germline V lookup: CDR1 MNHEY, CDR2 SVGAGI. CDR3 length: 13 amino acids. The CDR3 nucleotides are TGTGCCAGCAACAGTGGGACCCGGGGGACCCAGTACTTC. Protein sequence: CASNSGTRGTQYF.

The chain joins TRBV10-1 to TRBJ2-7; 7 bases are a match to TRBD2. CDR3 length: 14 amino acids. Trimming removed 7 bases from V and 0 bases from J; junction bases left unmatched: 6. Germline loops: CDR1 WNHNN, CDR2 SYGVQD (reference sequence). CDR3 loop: CASNPGGSSYEQYF. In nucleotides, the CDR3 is TGCGCCAGCAACCCTGGCGGGAGCTCCTACGAGCAGTACTTC.

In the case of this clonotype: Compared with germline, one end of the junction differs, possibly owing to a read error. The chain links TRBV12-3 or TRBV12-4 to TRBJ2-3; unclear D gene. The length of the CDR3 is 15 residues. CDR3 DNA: TGTGCCAGCAGTTATTCCGGCAGTGTAGCAGATATGCAGTATTTT. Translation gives CASSYSGSVADMQYF.

Here the CDR3 DNA reads TGTGCCAGCTCACCCCTTTCCACTGAAGCTTTCTTT. It specifies CASSPLSTEAFF. This chain joins TRBV18 and TRBJ1-1, with D hard to call. CDR3 size: 12 residues. Between the trimmed V and J ends, which lost 3 bases and 4 bases, there was a span of 6 bases. Germline V CDR1 and CDR2: KGHSH, LQKENI.

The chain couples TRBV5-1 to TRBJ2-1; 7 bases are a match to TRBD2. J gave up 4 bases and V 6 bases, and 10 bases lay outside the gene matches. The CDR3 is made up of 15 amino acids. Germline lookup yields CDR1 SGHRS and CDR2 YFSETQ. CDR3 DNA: TGCGCCAGCAATCCGGCTAGCGGAGTTTACAATGAGCAGTTCTTC. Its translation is CASNPASGVYNEQFF.

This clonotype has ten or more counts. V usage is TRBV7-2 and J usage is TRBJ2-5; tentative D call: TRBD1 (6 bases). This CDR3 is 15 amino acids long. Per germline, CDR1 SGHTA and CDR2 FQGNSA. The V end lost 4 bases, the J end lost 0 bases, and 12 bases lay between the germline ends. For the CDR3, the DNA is TGTGCCAGCAGCTCCCCTAGGGGGTACCAAGAGACCCAGTACTTC. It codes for CASSSPRGYQETQYF.

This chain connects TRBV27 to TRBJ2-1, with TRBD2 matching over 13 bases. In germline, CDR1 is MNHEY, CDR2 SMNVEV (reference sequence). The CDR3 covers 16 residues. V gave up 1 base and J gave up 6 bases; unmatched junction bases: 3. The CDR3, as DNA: TGTGCCAGCAGTTTATGGGGGACTAGCGGGGCCAATGAGCAGTTCTTC. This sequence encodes CASSLWGTSGANEQFF.

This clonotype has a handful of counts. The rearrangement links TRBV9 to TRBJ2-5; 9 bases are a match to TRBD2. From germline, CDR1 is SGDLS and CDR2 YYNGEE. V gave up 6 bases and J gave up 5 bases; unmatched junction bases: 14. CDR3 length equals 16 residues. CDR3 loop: CASTRGASGTMETQYF. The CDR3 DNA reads TGTGCCAGCACCCGAGGGGCTAGCGGGACGATGGAGACCCAGTACTTC.

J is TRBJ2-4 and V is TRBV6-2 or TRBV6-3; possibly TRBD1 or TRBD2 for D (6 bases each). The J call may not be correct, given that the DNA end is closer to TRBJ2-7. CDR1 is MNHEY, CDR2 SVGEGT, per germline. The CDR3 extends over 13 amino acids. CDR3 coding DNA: TGTGCCAGCAGGGTTGGGGGCGGGAACGAGCAGTACTTC. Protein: CASRVGGGNEQYF.

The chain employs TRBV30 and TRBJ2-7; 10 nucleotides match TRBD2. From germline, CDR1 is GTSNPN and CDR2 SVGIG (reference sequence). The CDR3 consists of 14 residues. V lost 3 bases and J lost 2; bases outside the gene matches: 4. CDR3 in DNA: TGTGCCTGGAGGGTTAGCGGGAGGCCCTACGAGCAGTACTTC. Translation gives CAWRVSGRPYEQYF.

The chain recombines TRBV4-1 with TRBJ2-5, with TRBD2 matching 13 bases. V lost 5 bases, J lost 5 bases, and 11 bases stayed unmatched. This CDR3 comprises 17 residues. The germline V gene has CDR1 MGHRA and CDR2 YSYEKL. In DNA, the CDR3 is TGCGCCAGCAGCATTACCGGGACTAGCGGGAAAGGGGAGACCCAGTACTTC. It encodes CASSITGTSGKGETQYF.